The text below deals with one TCR beta chain. The data originate from a study of blood T cell repertoires in COVID-19. Overall study: Italy, Spain and the United States were the sources of the convalescent and acute COVID-19 samples. From T cells, B-cell-depleted T cells, or PBMCs came the material, which was cDNA or gDNA.

Source study methods: Researchers report that nucleated cell counts were estimated from reference gene primer amplification. The repertoire was sequenced with immunoSEQ multiplex PCR; TCRdb's copy has only in-frame clones and lacks some. Clone size and V and J calls were adopted from that table, with D and trimming inferred from the DNA. The sample lists about 210,000 clones, 70% to 85% occurring once. V lost 3 bases to trimming and J lost 4 bases; unmatched junction nucleotides: 6. The length of the CDR3 is 16 residues. Germline V gives CDR1 MDHEN, CDR2 SYDVKM. The origin of this receptor is a man aged 45-60 years with active or convalescent COVID-19. The rearrangement joins TRBV28 to TRBJ1-5; 10 positions match TRBD1. Material for sequencing was peripheral blood. This chain's CDR3 is CASSFGGQGKNQPQHF. Here the CDR3 DNA reads TGTGCCAGCAGTTTTGGGGGACAGGGGAAAAATCAGCCCCAGCATTTT. The full variable domain, its missing parts supplied by reference TRBV28 and TRBJ1-5, is DVKVTQSSRYLVKRTGEKVFLECVQDMDHENMFWYRQDPGLGLRLIYFSYDVKMKEKGDIPEGYSVSREKKERFSLILESASTNQTSMYLCASSFGGQGKNQPQHFGDGTRLSIL.